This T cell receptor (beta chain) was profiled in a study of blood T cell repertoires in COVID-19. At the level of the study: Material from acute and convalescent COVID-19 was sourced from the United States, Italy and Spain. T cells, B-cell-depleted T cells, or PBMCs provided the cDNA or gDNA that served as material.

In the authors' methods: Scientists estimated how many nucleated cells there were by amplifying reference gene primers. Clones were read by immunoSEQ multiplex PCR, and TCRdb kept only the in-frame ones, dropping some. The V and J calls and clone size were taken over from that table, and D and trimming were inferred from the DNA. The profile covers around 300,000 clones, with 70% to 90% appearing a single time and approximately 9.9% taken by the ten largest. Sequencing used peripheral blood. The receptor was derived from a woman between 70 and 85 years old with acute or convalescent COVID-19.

The CDR3 DNA sequence: TGTGCCAGCAGCTTAGTAACTACAGGGGCCGGGGGATATAATTCACCCCTCCACTTT. Translation gives CASSLVTTGAGGYNSPLHF. The chain combines TRBV7-8 with TRBJ1-6; 7 nucleotides line up with TRBD1. This CDR3 comprises 19 residues. V gave up 1 base and J gave up 4 bases; unmatched junction bases: 13. Germline V lookup: CDR1 SGHVS, CDR2 FQNEAQ.